Following are 21 T cell receptor beta chains from one sample sequenced in a study of Ad26.COV2.S vaccination and SARS-CoV-2 variants. TCRdb's table, derived via immunoSEQ multiplex PCR, lists solely in-frame clones and lacks some. This sample has a few hundred thousand clones, with around 82% found just once. Treatment described: 15 to 20 received Ad26.COV2.S at low or high dose, single or two shots; about five received placebo; per-sample allocation not given. Specimen acquisition occurred on day 63 following the initial vaccine or placebo injection. The sequencing here drew on peripheral blood, taken in a trial of Ad26.COV2.S vaccine versus placebo. These receptors originate from a person between 18 and 65 years old who received the Ad26.COV2.S COVID-19 vaccine or a placebo.

This chain connects TRBV5-1 to TRBJ2-7; 8 positions match TRBD2. Germline V CDR1 and CDR2: SGHRS, YFSETQ. This CDR3 has 15 residues. V lost 2 bases, J lost 7 bases, and 11 bases stayed unmatched. This chain's CDR3 is CASSFGLAYYGEQYF. CDR3 DNA: TGCGCCAGCAGCTTCGGACTAGCCTACTACGGGGAGCAGTACTTC.

V is TRBV4-2 and J is TRBJ2-1, with D possibly being TRBD1 or TRBD2 (5 bases each). Germline V CDR1 and CDR2: LGHNA, YNFKEQ. Deletions cut 1 base from V and 3 bases from J, with 16 bases between. The CDR3 loop spans 17 amino acids. The CDR3 nucleotides are TGTGCCAGCAGCCAAGTTCGGGGCGGTACCGACTACAATGAGCAGTTCTTC. This codes for CASSQVRGGTDYNEQFF.

This sequence joins TRBV20-1 and TRBJ2-7; maybe TRBD2 (6 bases). The CDR3 extends over 10 amino acids. V was pared by 6 bases and J by 8 bases, with 11 bases between. Germline-derived CDR1 and CDR2 are DFQATT and SNEGSKA (reference sequence). CDR3 region: CSALEGKQYF. The CDR3 region has the DNA TGCAGTGCCCTGGAGGGAAAGCAGTACTTC.

This chain connects TRBV7-6 to TRBJ2-3, with TRBD2 identical over 7 bases. With 5 bases clipped from V and 4 bases from J, the junction kept 9 bases outside the gene matches. Germline loops: CDR1 SGHVS, CDR2 FNYEAQ. This CDR3 is 15 amino acids long. CDR3 residues: CASSREAPTADTQYF. DNA for the CDR3: TGTGCCAGCAGCCGGGAGGCCCCCACCGCAGATACGCAGTATTTT.

The chain joins TRBV21-1 to TRBJ1-1; the table gives TRBD1 as D, unverified against the DNA. TRBV21-1 is designated a pseudogene. The CDR3 has 12 residues. CDR3 in DNA: TGTGCCAGCAGCAAGGGGACAGGGTGGGCTTTCTTT. Translated, it gives CASSKGTGWAFF.

Details on this clone: Additional DNA sequences in this sample encode the identical CDR3. The chain uses TRBV7-2 and TRBJ1-2, with no clear D. Trimming cost V 0 bases and J 8 bases, with 7 bases left between them. This CDR3 has 12 residues. Germline V gene lookup returns CDR1 SGHTA and CDR2 FQGNSA. CDR3 region: CASSLAGYGYTF. In DNA form, the CDR3 reads TGTGCCAGCAGCTTAGCCGGTTACGGCTACACCTTC.

The chain employs TRBV2 and TRBJ2-1, with 10 bases fitting TRBD2. CDR1 is SNHLY, CDR2 FYNNEI, per germline. J lost 4 bases, V lost 2 bases, and 8 bases had no gene match. The CDR3 has 17 residues. CDR3 amino acids: CASSEPGLALRYNEQFF. CDR3 DNA: TGTGCCAGCAGTGAACCGGGACTAGCGTTACGGTACAATGAGCAGTTCTTC.

The genes are TRBV6-5 and TRBJ2-7, with D possibly being TRBD1 (6 bases). Germline V gene lookup returns CDR1 MNHEY and CDR2 SVGAGI. This CDR3 has 15 amino acids. V lost 2 bases, J lost 1 base, and 12 bases lay in between. The CDR3 reads CASSYLTGPSYEQYF. CDR3 bases: TGTGCCAGCAGTTACCTGACAGGTCCTTCCTACGAGCAGTACTTC.

The chain couples TRBV23-1 to TRBJ2-1; D is uncertain. TRBV23-1 is an ORF for which the function is uncertain. V was shortened by 4 bases and J by 8 bases, with 3 bases between the two germline ends. The CDR3 loop spans 10 amino acids. This CDR3 is CASSRDEQFF. As DNA, the CDR3 is TGCGCCAGCAGTCGAGATGAGCAGTTCTTC.

CDR3 residues: CASSSGSGGNEQFF. The CDR3 coding sequence is TGTGCCAGCTCATCCGGGAGCGGGGGGAATGAGCAGTTCTTC. This chain connects TRBV18 to TRBJ2-1, with 9 bases fitting TRBD2. The CDR3 totals 14 residues. Per germline, CDR1 KGHSH and CDR2 LQKENI. V trimming: 5 bases; J trimming: 7 bases; junction bases outside the gene matches: 6. Full variable domain (rest looked up from reference TRBV18 and TRBJ2-1): NAGVMQNPRHLVRRRGQEARLRCSPMKGHSHVYWYRQLPEEGLKFMVYLQKENIIDESGMPKERFSAEFPKEGPSILRIQQVVRGDSAAYFCASSSGSGGNEQFFGPGTRLTVL.

The V call is TRBV9, the J call TRBJ1-5; 10 nucleotides line up with TRBD1. The CDR3 extends over 15 amino acids. CDR1 and CDR2 (germline): SGDLS, YYNGEE. With 0 bases clipped from V and 7 bases from J, the junction kept 4 bases outside the gene matches. The chain's CDR3 is CASSVGGTGVQPQHF. As DNA, the CDR3 is TGTGCCAGCAGCGTAGGCGGGACAGGGGTACAGCCCCAGCATTTT.

The genes are TRBV27 and TRBJ1-2; D is unresolved. CDR1 and CDR2 from the germline V gene are MNHEY and SMNVEV (reference sequence). Trimming left V 1 base short and J 3 bases short, with 24 bases between. The CDR3 length is 19 residues. DNA for the CDR3: TGTGCCAGCAGTTTATATTATCCGGACCCCCCTATTGCTGACTATGGCTACACCTTC. It specifies CASSLYYPDPPIADYGYTF.

The chain couples TRBV15 to TRBJ1-2; no reliable D call. V was cut by 3 bases and J by 0 bases, with 8 bases left in between. The CDR3 runs 14 residues. Per the germline V gene, CDR1 is LNHNV and CDR2 is YYDKDF (reference sequence). The CDR3 nucleotides are TGTGCCACCAGCAGTGAAGGAGCTAACTATGGCTACACCTTC. Translation: CATSSEGANYGYTF.

The rearrangement links TRBV3-1 (or the pseudogene TRBV3-2) to TRBJ1-2; D is undetermined. The CDR3 consists of 14 residues. Trimming removed 5 bases at V and 2 bases at J, with 12 bases between. Germline assignment: CDR1 LGHDT and CDR2 YNNKEL (reference sequence). In nucleotides, the CDR3 is TGTGCCAGCAGCTTTCTCGGACGGAACTATGGCTACACCTTC. Its translation: CASSFLGRNYGYTF.

V gene TRBV7-9 combines with J gene TRBJ1-4; D is unresolved. The CDR3 length is 16 residues. V lost 4 bases, J lost 7 bases, and 19 bases lay in between. Looked up from germline, CDR1 is SEHNR and CDR2 is FQNEAQ (reference sequence). CDR3: CASSSDRRRKFEKLFF. The DNA of the CDR3 is TGTGCCAGCAGCTCTGATAGGCGGCGGAAATTTGAAAAACTGTTTTTT.

This clone appeared a few times. V usage is TRBV12-3 or TRBV12-4 and J usage is TRBJ1-1; D is uncertain. V gave up 1 base and J gave up 4 bases, with 7 bases separating them. This CDR3 spans 13 amino acids. This CDR3 is CASSLDWATEAFF. CDR3 coding DNA: TGTGCCAGCAGTTTAGACTGGGCCACTGAAGCTTTCTTT.

This CDR3 is CASSLGRRNEQFF. The DNA for the CDR3 is TGTGCCAGCAGCTTGGGCCGCCGCAATGAGCAGTTCTTC. This chain links TRBV5-8 with TRBJ2-1; D is uncertain. CDR1 is SGHTS and CDR2 is YDEGEE in the germline V gene. V was trimmed by 0 bases and J by 6 bases, leaving 7 bases between them. CDR3 length: 13 amino acids.

This chain joins TRBV19 and TRBJ1-2, with D perhaps TRBD1 (6 bases). This CDR3 comprises 14 residues. V lost 4 bases, J lost 8 bases, and 17 bases lay in between. Germline values: CDR1 LNHDA, CDR2 SQIVND (reference sequence). CDR3 bases: TGTGCCAGTAGTACAGGGGACGTGAGGAAAGGCTACACCTTC. Encoded protein: CASSTGDVRKGYTF.

V and J are TRBV11-1 and TRBJ2-5; 8 nucleotides agree with TRBD2. Germline V gene data show CDR1 as SGHAT and CDR2 as FQDESV (reference sequence). The V gene end was trimmed by 1 base and the J gene end by 4 bases; junction bases not matched to a gene: 2. The CDR3 totals 14 residues. CDR3 region: CASSLGAGGETQYF. Written as DNA, the CDR3 is TGTGCCAGCAGCTTAGGCGCGGGAGGAGAGACCCAGTACTTC. Drawing the rest from reference TRBV11-1 and TRBJ2-5, the complete variable domain is EAEVAQSPRYKITEKSQAVAFWCDPISGHATLYWYRQILGQGPELLVQFQDESVVDDSQLPKDRFSAERLKGVDSTLKIQPAELGDSAMYLCASSLGAGGETQYFGPGTRLLVL.

The gene calls are TRBV19 and TRBJ2-7; 15 bases line up with TRBD2. V trimming: 3 bases; J trimming: 0 bases; junction bases outside the gene matches: 3. The germline CDR1 and CDR2 sequences are LNHDA and SQIVND (reference sequence). The CDR3 consists of 17 residues. CDR3 region: CASSIGTSGGISYEQYF. The CDR3 coding sequence is TGTGCCAGTAGTATTGGGACTAGCGGGGGGATCTCCTACGAGCAGTACTTC.

As concerns this clone: This sample also contains other DNA sequences that code for the same CDR3. The chain is built from TRBV5-4 and TRBJ1-1; the D is unclear. This CDR3 has 13 amino acids. Trimming shortened V by 0 bases and J by 0 bases, and 3 bases separated the two germline ends. Germline V gene sequence: CDR1 SGHNT, CDR2 YYREEE (reference sequence). The CDR3 region has the DNA TGTGCCAGCAGCTTGGTGTTGAACACTGAAGCTTTCTTT. Translation: CASSLVLNTEAFF.